The clone carrying this TCR beta chain has a handful of counts. The germline V and J ends were trimmed by 3 bases and 1 base, with 13 bases remaining between them. The CDR3 runs to 15 residues. CDR1 SGHRS and CDR2 YFSETQ come from the germline V gene. The data originate from a study of blood T cells in healthy people across ages. The authors ran a second PCR of roughly 6 to 12 cycles using a sample-barcoded 5' primer and a J-beta primer mix. Each CDR3 protein gets one entry after TCRdb re-called the 5' RACE reads with MiXCR. Of just under 750,000 distinct CDR3 sequences detected, around a fifth appear once; the ten largest clones hold around a fifth.

The chain is built from TRBV5-1 and TRBJ1-1; possible D gene TRBD1, 6 bases. The sample comprised blood. This TCR was recovered from a man aged 65 to 79 in good health. In DNA form, the CDR3 reads TGCGCCAGCAGCTCTGGCAGGGGCCGGAACACTGAAGCTTTCTTT. Its protein product is CASSSGRGRNTEAFF.